Listed here is a single T cell receptor (beta chain). Its antigen is as yet unknown. The source of the sample is a study of blood T cells in healthy people across ages. Whole-study results and caveats: The unsorted PBMCs prevented any conclusive comparison of naive versus antigen-experienced cells.

Primers used in a second PCR of about 7 to 12 cycles were a sample-barcoded 5' primer and a J-beta primer mix. Each sample provided no less than 2.5 million CDR3-containing paired-end reads. TCRdb ran MiXCR on the 5' RACE reads and lists one entry per CDR3 protein. The sample consists of more than 700,000 distinct CDR3 sequences, around half of them appearing once. The CDR3 totals 15 residues. The V call is TRBV21-1, the J call TRBJ1-5; the table's D call, TRBD1, has no DNA check behind it. TRBV21-1 corresponds to a pseudogene. Material for sequencing was blood. The sequence was collected from a man of 80 years or more in good health. This CDR3 reads CASSPPTGRNQPQHF. The CDR3 DNA reads TGTGCCAGCAGCCCCCCCACAGGGCGCAATCAGCCCCAGCATTTT.